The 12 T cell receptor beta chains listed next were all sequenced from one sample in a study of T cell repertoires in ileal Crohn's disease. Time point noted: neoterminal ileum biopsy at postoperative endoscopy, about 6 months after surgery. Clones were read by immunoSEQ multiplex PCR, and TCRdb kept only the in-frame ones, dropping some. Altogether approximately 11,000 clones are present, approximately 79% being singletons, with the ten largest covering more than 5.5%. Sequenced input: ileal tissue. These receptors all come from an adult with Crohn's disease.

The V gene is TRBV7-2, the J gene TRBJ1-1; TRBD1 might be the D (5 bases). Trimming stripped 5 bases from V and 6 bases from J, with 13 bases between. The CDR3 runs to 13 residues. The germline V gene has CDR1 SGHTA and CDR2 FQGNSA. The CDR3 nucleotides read TGTGCCAGCAGCCCCCGTCGGGGGTCTGAAGCTTTCTTT. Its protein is CASSPRRGSEAFF.

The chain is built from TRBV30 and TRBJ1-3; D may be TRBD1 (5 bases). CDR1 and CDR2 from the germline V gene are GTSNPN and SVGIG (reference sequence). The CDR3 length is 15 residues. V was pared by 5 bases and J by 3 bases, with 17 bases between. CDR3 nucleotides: TGTGCCTGGCGCAAAGGGGTGATTGTTGGAAACACCATATATTTT. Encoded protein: CAWRKGVIVGNTIYF.

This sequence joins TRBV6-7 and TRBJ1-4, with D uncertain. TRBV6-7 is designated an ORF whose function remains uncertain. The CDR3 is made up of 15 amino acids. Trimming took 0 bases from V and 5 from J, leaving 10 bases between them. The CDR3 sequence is CASSYSMIGNEKLFF. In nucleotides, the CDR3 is TGTGCCAGCAGTTACTCCATGATCGGGAATGAAAAACTGTTTTTT.

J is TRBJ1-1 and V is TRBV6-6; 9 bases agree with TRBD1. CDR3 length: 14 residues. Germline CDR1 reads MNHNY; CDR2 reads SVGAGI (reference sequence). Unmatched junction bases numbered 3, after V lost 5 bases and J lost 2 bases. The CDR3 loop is CASSVGQGNTEAFF. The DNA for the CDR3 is TGTGCCAGCAGTGTGGGACAGGGCAACACTGAAGCTTTCTTT.

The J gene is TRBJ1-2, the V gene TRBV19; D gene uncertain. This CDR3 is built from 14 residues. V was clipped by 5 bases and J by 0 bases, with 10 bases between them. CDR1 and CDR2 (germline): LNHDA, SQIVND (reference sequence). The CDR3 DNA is TGTGCCAGTAGTTGGGTCGGAGCTAACTATGGCTACACCTTC. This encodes CASSWVGANYGYTF.

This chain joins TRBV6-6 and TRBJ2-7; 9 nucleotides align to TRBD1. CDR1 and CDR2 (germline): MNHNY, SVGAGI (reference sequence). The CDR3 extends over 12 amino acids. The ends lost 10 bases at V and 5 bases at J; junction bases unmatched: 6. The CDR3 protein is CATGQGKHEQYF. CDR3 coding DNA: TGTGCCACTGGACAGGGGAAACACGAGCAGTACTTC.

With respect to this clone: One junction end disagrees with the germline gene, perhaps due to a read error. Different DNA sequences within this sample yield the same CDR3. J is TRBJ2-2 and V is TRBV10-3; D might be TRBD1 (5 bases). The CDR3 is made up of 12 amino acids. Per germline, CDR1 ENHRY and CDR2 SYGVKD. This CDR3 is CAISKPGQGLFF. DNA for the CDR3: TGCGCCATCAGTAAGCCGGGCCAGGGGCTGTTTTTT.

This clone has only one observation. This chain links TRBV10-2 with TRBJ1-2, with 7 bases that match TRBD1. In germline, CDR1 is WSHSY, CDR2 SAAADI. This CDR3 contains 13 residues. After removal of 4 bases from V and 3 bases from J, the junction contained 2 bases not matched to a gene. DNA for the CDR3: TGCGCCAGCAGTGTCACAGGGGACTATGGCTACACCTTC. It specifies CASSVTGDYGYTF.

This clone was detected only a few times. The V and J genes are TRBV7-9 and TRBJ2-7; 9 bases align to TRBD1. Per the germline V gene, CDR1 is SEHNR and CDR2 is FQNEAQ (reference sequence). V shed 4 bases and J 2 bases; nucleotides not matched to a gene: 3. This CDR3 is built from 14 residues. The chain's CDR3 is CASSSGTGTYEQYF. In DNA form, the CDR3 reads TGTGCCAGCAGCTCGGGGACAGGGACCTACGAGCAGTACTTC.

CDR3 DNA sequence: TGTGCCAGCAGCTCGGGCGGACACGGGTTCGGTGAAGCTTTCTTT. This gives the protein CASSSGGHGFGEAFF. The chain employs TRBV7-9 and TRBJ1-1; a possible D gene is TRBD1 (5 bases). The germline V gene has CDR1 SEHNR and CDR2 FQNEAQ (reference sequence). V lost 4 bases and J 7 bases, leaving 19 bases between the germline ends. The CDR3 contains 15 residues.

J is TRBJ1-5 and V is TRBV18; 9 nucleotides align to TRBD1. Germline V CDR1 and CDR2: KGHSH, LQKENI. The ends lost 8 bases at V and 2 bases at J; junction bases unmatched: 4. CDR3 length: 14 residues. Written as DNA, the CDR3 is TGTGCCAGCGACAGGGGGTCCGGCAATCAGCCCCAGCATTTT. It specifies CASDRGSGNQPQHF.

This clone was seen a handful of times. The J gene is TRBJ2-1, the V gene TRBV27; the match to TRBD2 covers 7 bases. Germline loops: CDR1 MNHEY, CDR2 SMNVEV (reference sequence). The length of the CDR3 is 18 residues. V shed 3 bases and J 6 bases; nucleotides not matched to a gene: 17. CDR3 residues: CASSLNTLGGGSVNEQFF. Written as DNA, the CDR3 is TGTGCCAGCAGTTTGAACACGTTAGGCGGGGGTTCCGTCAATGAGCAGTTCTTC.